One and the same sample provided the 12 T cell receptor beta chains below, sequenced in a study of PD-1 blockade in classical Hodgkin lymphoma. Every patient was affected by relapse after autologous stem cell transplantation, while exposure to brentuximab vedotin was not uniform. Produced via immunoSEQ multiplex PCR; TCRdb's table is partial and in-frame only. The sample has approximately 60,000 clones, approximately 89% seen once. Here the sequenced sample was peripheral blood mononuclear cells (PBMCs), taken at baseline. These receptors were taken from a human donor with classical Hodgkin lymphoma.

The CDR3 loop reads CASSLISQVDTEAFF. CDR3 coding DNA: TGTGCCAGCAGCTTAATATCACAGGTGGACACTGAAGCTTTCTTT. V usage is TRBV7-9 and J usage is TRBJ1-1; D possibly corresponds to TRBD1 (5 bases). Between the trimmed V and J ends, which lost 2 bases and 3 bases, there was a span of 13 bases. The CDR3 is 15 residues long. The germline V gene encodes CDR1 SEHNR and CDR2 FQNEAQ (reference sequence).

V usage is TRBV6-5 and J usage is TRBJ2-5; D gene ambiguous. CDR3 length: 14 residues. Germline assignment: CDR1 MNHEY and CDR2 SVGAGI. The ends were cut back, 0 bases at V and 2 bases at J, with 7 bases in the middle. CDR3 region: CASSYSGRQETQYF. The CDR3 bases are TGTGCCAGCAGTTACTCGGGCAGACAAGAGACCCAGTACTTC.

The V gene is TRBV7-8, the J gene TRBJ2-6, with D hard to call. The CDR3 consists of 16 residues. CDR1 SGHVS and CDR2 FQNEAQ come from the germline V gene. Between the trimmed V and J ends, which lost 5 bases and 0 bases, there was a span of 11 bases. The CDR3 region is CASSTGRVSGANVLTF. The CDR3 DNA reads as TGTGCCAGCAGCACCGGACGGGTCTCTGGGGCCAACGTCCTGACTTTC. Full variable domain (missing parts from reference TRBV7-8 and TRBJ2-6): GAGVSQSPRYKVAKRGQDVALRCDPISGHVSLFWYQQALGQGPEFLTYFQNEAQLDKSGLPSDRFFAERPEGSVSTLKIQRTQQEDSAVYLCASSTGRVSGANVLTFGAGSRLTVL.

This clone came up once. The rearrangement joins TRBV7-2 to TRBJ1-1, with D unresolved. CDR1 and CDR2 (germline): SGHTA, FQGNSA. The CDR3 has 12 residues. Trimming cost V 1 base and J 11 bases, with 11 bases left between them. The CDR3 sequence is CASSLDPGWAFF. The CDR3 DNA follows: TGTGCCAGCAGCTTAGACCCGGGTTGGGCTTTCTTT.

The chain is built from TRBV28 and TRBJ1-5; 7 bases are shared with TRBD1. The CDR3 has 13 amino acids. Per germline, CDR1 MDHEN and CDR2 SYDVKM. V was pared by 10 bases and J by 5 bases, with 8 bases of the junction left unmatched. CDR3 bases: TGTGCCACCCTACCGACAGGGCATCAGCCCCAGCATTTT. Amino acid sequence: CATLPTGHQPQHF.

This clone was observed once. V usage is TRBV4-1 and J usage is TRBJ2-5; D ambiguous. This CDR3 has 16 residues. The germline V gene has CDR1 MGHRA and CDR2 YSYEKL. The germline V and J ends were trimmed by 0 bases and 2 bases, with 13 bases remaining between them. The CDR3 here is CASSQDIGHSQETQYF. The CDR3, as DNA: TGCGCCAGCAGCCAAGATATCGGGCACTCACAAGAGACCCAGTACTTC.

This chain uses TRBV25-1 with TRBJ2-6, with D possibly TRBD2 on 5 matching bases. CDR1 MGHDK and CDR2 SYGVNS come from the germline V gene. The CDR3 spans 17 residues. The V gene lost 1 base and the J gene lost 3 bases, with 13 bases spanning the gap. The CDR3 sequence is CASSEFSMAGGANVLTF. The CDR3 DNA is TGTGCCAGCAGTGAATTCAGCATGGCGGGTGGGGCCAACGTCCTGACTTTC.

CDR3 sequence reads: CASSSGWDNEQFF. CDR3 nucleotides: TGTGCCAGCAGCTCCGGATGGGACAATGAGCAGTTCTTC. V usage is TRBV7-8 and J usage is TRBJ2-1, with D hard to call. The length of the CDR3 is 13 residues. V lost 4 bases, J lost 5 bases, and 9 bases lay in between. Germline-derived CDR1 and CDR2 are SGHVS and FQNEAQ. Full variable domain (missing parts from reference TRBV7-8 and TRBJ2-1): GAGVSQSPRYKVAKRGQDVALRCDPISGHVSLFWYQQALGQGPEFLTYFQNEAQLDKSGLPSDRFFAERPEGSVSTLKIQRTQQEDSAVYLCASSSGWDNEQFFGPGTRLTVL.

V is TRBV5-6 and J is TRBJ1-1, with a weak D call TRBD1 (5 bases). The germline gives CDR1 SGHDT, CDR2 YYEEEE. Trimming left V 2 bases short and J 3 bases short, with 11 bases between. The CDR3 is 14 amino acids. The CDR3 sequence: CASSFWGSYTEAFF. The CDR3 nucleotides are TGTGCCAGCAGCTTCTGGGGCAGTTACACTGAAGCTTTCTTT. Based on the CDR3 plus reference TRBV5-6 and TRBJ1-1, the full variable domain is DAGVTQSPTHLIKTRGQQVTLRCSPKSGHDTVSWYQQALGQGPQFIFQYYEEEERQRGNFPDRFSGHQFPNYSSELNVNALLLGDSALYLCASSFWGSYTEAFFGQGTRLTVV.

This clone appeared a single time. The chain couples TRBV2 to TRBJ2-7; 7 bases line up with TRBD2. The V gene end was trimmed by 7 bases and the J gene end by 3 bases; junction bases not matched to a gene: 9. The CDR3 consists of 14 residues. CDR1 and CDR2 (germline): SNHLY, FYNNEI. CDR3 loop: CASIARGIGYEQYF. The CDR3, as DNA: TGTGCCAGCATCGCGCGGGGGATAGGCTACGAGCAGTACTTC. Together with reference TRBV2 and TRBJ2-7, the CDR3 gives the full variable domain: EPEVTQTPSHQVTQMGQEVILRCVPISNHLYFYWYRQILGQKVEFLVSFYNNEISEKSEIFDDQFSVERPDGSNFTLKIRSTKLEDSAMYFCASIARGIGYEQYFGPGTRLTVT.

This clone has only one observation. The CDR3 coding sequence is TGTGCCAGCAGCCTCCACAGGAGCTCCTACAATGAGCAGTTCTTC. It yields the protein CASSLHRSSYNEQFF. The chain employs TRBV7-9 and TRBJ2-1; D may be TRBD1 (5 bases). This CDR3 has 15 residues. Trimming removed 5 bases from V and 0 bases from J, with 11 bases in between. Germline V gives CDR1 SEHNR, CDR2 FQNEAQ (reference sequence).

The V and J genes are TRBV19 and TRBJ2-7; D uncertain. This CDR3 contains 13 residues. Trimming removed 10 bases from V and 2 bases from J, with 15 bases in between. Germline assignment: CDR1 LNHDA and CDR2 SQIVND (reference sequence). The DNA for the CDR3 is TGTGCCATATCGAACCCACCGACCTACGAGCAGTACTTC. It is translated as CAISNPPTYEQYF.